The text below deals with one TCR beta chain. The antigen remains undetermined. The CDR3 consists of 17 residues. Trimming at V came to 1 base and at J to 4 bases, leaving 7 bases not matched to a gene. Germline V lookup: CDR1 SGHVS, CDR2 FNYEAQ. These data come from a study of T cells in localized non-small cell lung cancer. Study outcomes and limitations: Of the tissues analyzed, uninvolved adjacent lung showed maximal T cell clonality, greater than tumor. Detection in adjacent lung was observed for a median roughly 55 of the top 100 tumor clones. Those with higher blood T cell density had longer overall survival. Heterogeneity remains possible, as sequencing covered one tumor region only.

Method: immunoSEQ multiplex PCR; TCRdb's copy keeps in-frame clones and lacks some. This sample has some 4,100 clones, with over 20% found just once. Sequencing used lung tumor tissue, obtained before any cancer treatment. The chain has TRBV7-6 and TRBJ2-1, with 10 bases identical to TRBD1. This TCR was recovered from a female donor older than 55 with stage I lung adenocarcinoma. CDR3: CASSLGPGQGSYNEQFF. CDR3 DNA: TGTGCCAGCAGCTTAGGACCGGGACAGGGGTCTTACAATGAGCAGTTCTTC. The full variable domain, completed using reference TRBV7-6 and TRBJ2-1, is GAGVSQSPRYKVTKRGQDVALRCDPISGHVSLYWYRQALGQGPEFLTYFNYEAQQDKSGLPNDRFSAERPEGSISTLTIQRTEQRDSAMYRCASSLGPGQGSYNEQFFGPGTRLTVL.